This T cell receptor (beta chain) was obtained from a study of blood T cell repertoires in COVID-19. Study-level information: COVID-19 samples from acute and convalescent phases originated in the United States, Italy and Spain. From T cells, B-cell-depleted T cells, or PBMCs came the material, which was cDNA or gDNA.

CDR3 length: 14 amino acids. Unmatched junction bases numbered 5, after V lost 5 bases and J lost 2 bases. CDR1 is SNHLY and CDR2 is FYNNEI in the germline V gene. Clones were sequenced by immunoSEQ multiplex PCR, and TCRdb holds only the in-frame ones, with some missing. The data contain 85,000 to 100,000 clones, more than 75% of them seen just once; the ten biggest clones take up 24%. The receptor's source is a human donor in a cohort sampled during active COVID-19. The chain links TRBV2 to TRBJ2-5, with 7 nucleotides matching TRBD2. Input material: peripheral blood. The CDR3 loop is CASSLAGVQETQYF. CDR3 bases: TGTGCCAGCAGTCTCGCGGGAGTACAAGAGACCCAGTACTTC.